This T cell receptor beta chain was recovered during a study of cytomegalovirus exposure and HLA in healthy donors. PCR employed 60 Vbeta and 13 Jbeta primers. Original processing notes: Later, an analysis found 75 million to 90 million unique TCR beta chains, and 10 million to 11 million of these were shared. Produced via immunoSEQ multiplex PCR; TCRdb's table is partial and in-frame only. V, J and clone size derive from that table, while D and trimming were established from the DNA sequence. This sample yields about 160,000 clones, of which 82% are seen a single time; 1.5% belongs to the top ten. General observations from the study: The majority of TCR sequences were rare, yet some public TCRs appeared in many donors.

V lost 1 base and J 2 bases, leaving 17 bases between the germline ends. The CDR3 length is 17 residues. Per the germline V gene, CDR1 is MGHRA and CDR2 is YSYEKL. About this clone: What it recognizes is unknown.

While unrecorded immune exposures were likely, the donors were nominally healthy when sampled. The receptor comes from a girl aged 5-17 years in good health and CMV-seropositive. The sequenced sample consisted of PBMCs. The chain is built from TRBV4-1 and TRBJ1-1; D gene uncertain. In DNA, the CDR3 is TGCGCCAGCAGCCAAGGTCGCCGAACACCGCTTAACACTGAAGCTTTCTTT. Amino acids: CASSQGRRTPLNTEAFF.